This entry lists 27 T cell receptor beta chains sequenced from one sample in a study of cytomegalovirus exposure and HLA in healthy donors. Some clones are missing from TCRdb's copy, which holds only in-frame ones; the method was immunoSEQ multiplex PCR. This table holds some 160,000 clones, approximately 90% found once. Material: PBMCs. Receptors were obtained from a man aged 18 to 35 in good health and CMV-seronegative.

CDR3 DNA sequence: TGCGCCAGCAGCCCACCAACTACCACCGGGGAGCTGTTTTTT. It specifies CASSPPTTTGELFF. The gene calls are TRBV5-1 and TRBJ2-2; no clear D gene. V lost 4 bases and J 4 bases, leaving 11 bases between the germline ends. Germline V gene lookup returns CDR1 SGHRS and CDR2 YFSETQ. The CDR3 runs 14 residues. The variable domain in full, with the rest retrieved from reference TRBV5-1 and TRBJ2-2, is KAGVTQTPRYLIKTRGQQVTLSCSPISGHRSVSWYQQTPGQGLQFLFEYFSETQRNKGNFPGRFSGRQFSNSRSEMNVSTLELGDSALYLCASSPPTTTGELFFGEGSRLTVL.

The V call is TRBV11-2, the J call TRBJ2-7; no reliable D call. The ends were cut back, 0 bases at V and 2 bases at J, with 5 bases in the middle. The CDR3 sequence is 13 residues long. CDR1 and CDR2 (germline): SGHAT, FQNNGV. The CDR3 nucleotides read TGTGCCAGCAGCTTAGATCCTACCTACGAGCAGTACTTC. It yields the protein CASSLDPTYEQYF.

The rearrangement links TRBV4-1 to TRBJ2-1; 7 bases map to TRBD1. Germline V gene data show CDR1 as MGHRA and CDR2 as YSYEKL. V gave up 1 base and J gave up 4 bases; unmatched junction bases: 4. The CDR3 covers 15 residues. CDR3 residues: CASSQGDRRYNEQFF. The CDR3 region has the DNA TGCGCCAGCAGCCAAGGGGACAGACGATACAATGAGCAGTTCTTC.

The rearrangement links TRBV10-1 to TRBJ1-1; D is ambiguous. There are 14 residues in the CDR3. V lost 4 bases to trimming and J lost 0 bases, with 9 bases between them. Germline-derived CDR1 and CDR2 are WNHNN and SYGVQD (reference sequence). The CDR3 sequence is CASSVGGMNTEAFF. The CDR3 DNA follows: TGCGCCAGCAGTGTTGGAGGGATGAACACTGAAGCTTTCTTT.

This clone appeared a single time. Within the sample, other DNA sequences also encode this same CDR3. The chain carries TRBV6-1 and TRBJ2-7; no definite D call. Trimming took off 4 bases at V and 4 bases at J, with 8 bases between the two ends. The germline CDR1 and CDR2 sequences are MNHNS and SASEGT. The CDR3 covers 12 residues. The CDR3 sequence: CASSAPSYEQYF. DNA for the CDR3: TGTGCCAGCAGTGCCCCTAGTTACGAGCAGTACTTC.

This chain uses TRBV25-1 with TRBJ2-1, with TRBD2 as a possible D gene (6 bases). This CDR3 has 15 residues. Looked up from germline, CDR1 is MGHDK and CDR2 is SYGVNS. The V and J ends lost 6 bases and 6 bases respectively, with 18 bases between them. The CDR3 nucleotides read TGTGCCAGCAGATCCGACCACGGGAGACTCAATGAGCAGTTCTTC. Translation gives CASRSDHGRLNEQFF.

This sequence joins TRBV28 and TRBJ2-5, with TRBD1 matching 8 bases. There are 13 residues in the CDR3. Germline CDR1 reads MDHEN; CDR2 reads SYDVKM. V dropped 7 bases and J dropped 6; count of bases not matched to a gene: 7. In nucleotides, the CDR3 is TGTGCCAGCAATGACAGGGGCGGACAGACCCAGTACTTC. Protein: CASNDRGGQTQYF.

CDR3: CASSYLTGGAGETQYF. CDR3 DNA: TGTGCCAGCAGTTACCTTACGGGGGGGGCCGGAGAGACCCAGTACTTC. The chain employs TRBV6-5 and TRBJ2-5, with 8 bases aligning to TRBD2. Germline V gene sequence: CDR1 MNHEY, CDR2 SVGAGI. Trimming took 2 bases from V and 4 from J; bases not matched to a gene: 9. This CDR3 comprises 16 residues.

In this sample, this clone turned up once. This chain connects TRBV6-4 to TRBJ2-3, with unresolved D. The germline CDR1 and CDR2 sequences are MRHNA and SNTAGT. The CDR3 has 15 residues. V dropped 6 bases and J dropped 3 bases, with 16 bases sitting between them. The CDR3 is CASRRSERATDTQYF. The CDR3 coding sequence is TGTGCCAGCAGGCGGTCGGAAAGAGCGACAGATACGCAGTATTTT.

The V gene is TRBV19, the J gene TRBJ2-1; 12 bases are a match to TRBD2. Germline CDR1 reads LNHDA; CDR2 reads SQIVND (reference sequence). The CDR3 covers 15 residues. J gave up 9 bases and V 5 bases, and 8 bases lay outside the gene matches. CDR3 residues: CASSRWASGRGEQFF. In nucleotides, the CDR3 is TGTGCCAGTAGTCGGTGGGCTAGCGGGAGGGGTGAGCAGTTCTTC.

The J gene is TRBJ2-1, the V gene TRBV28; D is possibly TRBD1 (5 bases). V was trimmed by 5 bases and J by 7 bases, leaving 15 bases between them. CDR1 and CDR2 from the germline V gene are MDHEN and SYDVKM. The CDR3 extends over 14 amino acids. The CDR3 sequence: CASSAGYSWNEQFF. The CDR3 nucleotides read TGTGCCAGCAGTGCAGGGTATTCTTGGAATGAGCAGTTCTTC.

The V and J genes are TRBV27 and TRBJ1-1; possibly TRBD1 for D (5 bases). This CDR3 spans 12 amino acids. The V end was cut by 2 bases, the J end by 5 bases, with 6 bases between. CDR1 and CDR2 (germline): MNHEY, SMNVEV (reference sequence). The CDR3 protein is CASSLKGTEAFF. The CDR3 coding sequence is TGTGCCAGCAGTTTAAAGGGGACTGAAGCTTTCTTT.

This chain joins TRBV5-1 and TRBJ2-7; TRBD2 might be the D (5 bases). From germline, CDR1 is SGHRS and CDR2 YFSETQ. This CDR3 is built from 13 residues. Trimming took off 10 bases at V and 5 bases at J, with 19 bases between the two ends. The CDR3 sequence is CAWRAVAGDEQYF. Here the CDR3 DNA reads TGCGCCTGGCGGGCCGTAGCAGGTGACGAGCAGTACTTC.

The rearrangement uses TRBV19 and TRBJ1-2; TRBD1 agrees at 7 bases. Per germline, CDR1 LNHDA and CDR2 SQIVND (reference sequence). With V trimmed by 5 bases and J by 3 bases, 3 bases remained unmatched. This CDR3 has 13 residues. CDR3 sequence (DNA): TGTGCCAGTAGTCGGGACAGCTACTATGGCTACACCTTC. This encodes CASSRDSYYGYTF.

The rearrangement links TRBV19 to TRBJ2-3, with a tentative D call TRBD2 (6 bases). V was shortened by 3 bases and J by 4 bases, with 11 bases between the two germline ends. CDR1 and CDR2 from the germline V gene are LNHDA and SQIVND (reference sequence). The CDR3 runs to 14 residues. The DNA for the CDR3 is TGTGCCAGTAGTATTGCGCGGGGCGCAGATACGCAGTATTTT. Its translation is CASSIARGADTQYF.

The CDR3 nucleotides are TGCGCCAGCAGCTTGAGAGTGGGCAGCACAGATACGCAGTATTTT. Its protein is CASSLRVGSTDTQYF. The chain is built from TRBV5-1 and TRBJ2-3; D is unclear. Germline V gene data show CDR1 as SGHRS and CDR2 as YFSETQ. This CDR3 spans 15 amino acids. V was trimmed by 1 base and J by 0 bases, leaving 9 bases between them.

CDR3 DNA sequence: TGTGCCAGCAAATCCCATCCGAGTCAGCCCCAGCATTTT. Protein product: CASKSHPSQPQHF. V and J are TRBV2 and TRBJ1-5; no clear D gene. The germline V gene encodes CDR1 SNHLY and CDR2 FYNNEI. Trimming removed 7 bases from V and 6 bases from J, with 13 bases in between. This CDR3 spans 13 amino acids.

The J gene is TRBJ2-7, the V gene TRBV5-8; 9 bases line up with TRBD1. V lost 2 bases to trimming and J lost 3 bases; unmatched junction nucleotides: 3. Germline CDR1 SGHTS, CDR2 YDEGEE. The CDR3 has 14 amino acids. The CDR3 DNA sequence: TGTGCCAGCAGCTTAGGGACAGGGAACTACGAGCAGTACGTC. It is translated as CASSLGTGNYEQYV.

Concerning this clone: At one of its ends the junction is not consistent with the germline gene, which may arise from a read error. This chain's CDR3 is CASSLGTSGMGEQFF. The CDR3 DNA is TGTGCTAGCAGCTTAGGAACTAGCGGGATGGGTGAGCAGTTCTTC. This chain joins TRBV7-7 and TRBJ2-1, with TRBD2 matching 10 bases. CDR3 length: 15 residues. Germline V gives CDR1 SSHAT, CDR2 FNYEAQ (reference sequence).

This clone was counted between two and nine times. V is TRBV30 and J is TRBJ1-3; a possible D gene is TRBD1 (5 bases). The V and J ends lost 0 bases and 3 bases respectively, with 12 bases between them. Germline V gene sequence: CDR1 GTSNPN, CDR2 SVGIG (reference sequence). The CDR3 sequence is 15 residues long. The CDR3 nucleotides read TGTGCCTGGAGTGTACCCAGGGCAGGTGGAAACACCATATATTTT. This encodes CAWSVPRAGGNTIYF.

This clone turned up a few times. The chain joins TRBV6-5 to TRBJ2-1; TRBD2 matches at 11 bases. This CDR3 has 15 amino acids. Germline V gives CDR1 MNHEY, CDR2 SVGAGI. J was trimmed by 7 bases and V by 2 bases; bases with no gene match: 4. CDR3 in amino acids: CASSYASGGRNEQFF. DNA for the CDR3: TGTGCCAGCAGTTACGCTAGCGGGGGGCGGAATGAGCAGTTCTTC.

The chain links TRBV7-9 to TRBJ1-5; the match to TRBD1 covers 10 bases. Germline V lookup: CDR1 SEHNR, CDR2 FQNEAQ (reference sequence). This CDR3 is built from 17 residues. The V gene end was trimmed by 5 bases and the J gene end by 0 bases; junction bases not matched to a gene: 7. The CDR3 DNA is TGTGCCAGCAGCAAAGGAGGGACAGGGGCTAGCAATCAGCCCCAGCATTTT. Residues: CASSKGGTGASNQPQHF.

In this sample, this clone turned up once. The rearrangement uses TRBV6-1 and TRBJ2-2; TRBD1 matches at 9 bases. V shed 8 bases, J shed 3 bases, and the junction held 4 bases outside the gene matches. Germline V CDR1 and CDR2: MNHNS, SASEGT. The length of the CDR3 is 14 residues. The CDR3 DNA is TGTGCCAGCGGGGGACAGGGCCACACCGGGGAGCTGTTTTTT. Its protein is CASGGQGHTGELFF.

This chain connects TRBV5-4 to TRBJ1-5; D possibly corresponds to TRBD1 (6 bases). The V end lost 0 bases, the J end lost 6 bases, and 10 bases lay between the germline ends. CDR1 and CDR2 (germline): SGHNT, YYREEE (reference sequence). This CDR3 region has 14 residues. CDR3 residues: CASSLAGGGQPQHF. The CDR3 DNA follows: TGTGCCAGCAGCTTGGCGGGGGGCGGTCAGCCCCAGCATTTT.

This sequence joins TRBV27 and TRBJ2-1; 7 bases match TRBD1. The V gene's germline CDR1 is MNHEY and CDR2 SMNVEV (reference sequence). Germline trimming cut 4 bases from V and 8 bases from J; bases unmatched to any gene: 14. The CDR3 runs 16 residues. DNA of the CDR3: TGTGCCAGCAGTTATAAACCGACAGGGTTTGAAGATGAGCAGTTCTTC. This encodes CASSYKPTGFEDEQFF.

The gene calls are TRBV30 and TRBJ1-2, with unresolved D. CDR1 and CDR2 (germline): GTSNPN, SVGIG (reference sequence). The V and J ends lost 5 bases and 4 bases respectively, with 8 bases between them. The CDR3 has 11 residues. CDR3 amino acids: CAWLPLYGYTF. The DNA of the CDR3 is TGTGCCTGGCTCCCTCTCTATGGCTACACCTTC.

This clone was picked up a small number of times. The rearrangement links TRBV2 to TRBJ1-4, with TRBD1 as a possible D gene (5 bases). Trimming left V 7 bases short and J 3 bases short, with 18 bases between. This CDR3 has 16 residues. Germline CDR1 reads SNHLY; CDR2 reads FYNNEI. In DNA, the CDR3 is TGTGCCAGCAAGGGGAAGGGCCCCGCGGCTAATGAAAAACTGTTTTTT. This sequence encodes CASKGKGPAANEKLFF.